This T cell receptor beta chain originates from a study of T cells in Graves' hyperthyroidism and ophthalmopathy. This clonotype was observed at least ten times. What it binds is unknown. The TCR beta CDR3 regions underwent amplification using RNA transcripts as the source. HTBI primers drove first-round RT-PCR of the TCR CDR3. TCRdb passed the multiplex PCR reads through MiXCR, listing each CDR3 protein once. The sample records 600,000 to 900,000 distinct CDR3 sequences, 16% being singletons. Graves' hyperthyroidism was deemed stable given no ophthalmopathy progression within 18 months. Diagnosis rested on symptoms, serum thyroxine and TRAb, thyroid ultrasound, and orbital computed tomography. Around 9.9 ml of fresh peripheral blood supplied the PBMCs. The CDR3 spans 15 residues. V dropped 1 base and J dropped 9; count of bases not matched to a gene: 6. General observations from the study: In the blood, most expanded thyroid clonotypes above 0.001 appeared as well.

The material sequenced was blood. This chain connects TRBV12-3 or TRBV12-4 to TRBJ2-1; the match to TRBD2 covers 10 bases. This sequence originates from a man aged 18 to 30 with Graves' hyperthyroidism. The CDR3 spells CASSLGSGRSGEQFF. The CDR3 nucleotides are TGTGCCAGCAGTTTAGGTAGCGGGAGGTCGGGTGAGCAGTTCTTC.